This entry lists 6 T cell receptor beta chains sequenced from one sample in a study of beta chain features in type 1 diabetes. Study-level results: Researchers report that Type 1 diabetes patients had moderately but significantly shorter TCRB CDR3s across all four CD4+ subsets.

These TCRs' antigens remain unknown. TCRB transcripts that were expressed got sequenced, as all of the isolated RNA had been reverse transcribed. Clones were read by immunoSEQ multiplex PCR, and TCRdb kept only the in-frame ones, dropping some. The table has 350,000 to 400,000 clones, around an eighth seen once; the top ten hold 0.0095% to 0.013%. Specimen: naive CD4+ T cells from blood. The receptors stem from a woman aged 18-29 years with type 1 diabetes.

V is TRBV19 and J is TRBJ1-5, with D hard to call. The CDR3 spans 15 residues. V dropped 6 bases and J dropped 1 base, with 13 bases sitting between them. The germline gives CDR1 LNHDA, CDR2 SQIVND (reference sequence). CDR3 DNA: TGTGCCAGTAGATGGGGAGGAGGGAGCAATCAGCCCCAGCATTTT. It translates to CASRWGGGSNQPQHF.

As DNA, the CDR3 is TGTGCCTGGAGCGGACTTCACGAGCAGTACTTC. Its protein product is CAWSGLHEQYF. This chain joins TRBV30 and TRBJ2-7; maybe TRBD2 (5 bases). The CDR3 length is 11 residues. Looked up from germline, CDR1 is GTSNPN and CDR2 is SVGIG (reference sequence). With 3 bases removed from V and 5 bases from J, the gap between germline ends came to 8 bases.

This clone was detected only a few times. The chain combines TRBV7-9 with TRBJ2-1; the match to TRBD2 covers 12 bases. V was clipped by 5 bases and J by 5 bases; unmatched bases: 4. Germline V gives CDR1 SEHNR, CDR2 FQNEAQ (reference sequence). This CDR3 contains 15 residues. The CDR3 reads CASSQRLAGDNEQFF. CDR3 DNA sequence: TGTGCCAGCAGCCAACGACTAGCGGGAGACAATGAGCAGTTCTTC.

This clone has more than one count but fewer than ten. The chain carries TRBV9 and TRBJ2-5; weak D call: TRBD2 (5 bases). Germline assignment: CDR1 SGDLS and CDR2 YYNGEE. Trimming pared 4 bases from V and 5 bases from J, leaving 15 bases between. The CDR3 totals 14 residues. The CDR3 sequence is CASSPRTSVETQYF. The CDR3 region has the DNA TGTGCCAGCAGCCCCCGGACTTCCGTGGAGACCCAGTACTTC.

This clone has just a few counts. The CDR3 nucleotides read TGTGCCAGCAGCTTGGAGGGTTGGGCGAAAGGGAACACTGAAGCTTTCTTT. It is translated as CASSLEGWAKGNTEAFF. The chain joins TRBV7-9 to TRBJ1-1, with no clear D. Trimming stripped 3 bases from V and 1 base from J, with 18 bases between. Germline V lookup: CDR1 SEHNR, CDR2 FQNEAQ (reference sequence). The CDR3 has 17 residues. Looking up the rest from reference TRBV7-9 and TRBJ1-1 gives the full variable domain: DTGVSQNPRHKITKRGQNVTFRCDPISEHNRLYWYRQTLGQGPEFLTYFQNEAQLEKSRLLSDRFSAERPKGSFSTLEIQRTEQGDSAMYLCASSLEGWAKGNTEAFFGQGTRLTVV.

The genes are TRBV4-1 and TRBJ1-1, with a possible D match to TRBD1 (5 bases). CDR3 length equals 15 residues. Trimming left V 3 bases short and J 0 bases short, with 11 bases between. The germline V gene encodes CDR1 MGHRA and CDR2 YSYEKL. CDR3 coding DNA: TGCGCCAGCAGCCAGACAGCTAACATGAACACTGAAGCTTTCTTT. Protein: CASSQTANMNTEAFF.